This T cell receptor beta chain comes out of a study of cytomegalovirus exposure and HLA in healthy donors. Overall study findings and caveats: Across HLA loci, a later analysis found differing TCR association rates, with DRB1 most and HLA-C fewest. Reports indicate that TCR beta sequences accurately predicted the HLA-A and HLA-B alleles of most subjects. TCR beta V segments were, for the most part, productive about 90% or about 30% of the time in an earlier analysis.

PCR involved 60 Vbeta and 13 Jbeta primers. Method: immunoSEQ multiplex PCR; TCRdb's copy keeps in-frame clones and lacks some. This sample's table has more than 95,000 clones. All the people who gave samples were healthy bone marrow donors. Deletions cut 4 bases from V and 0 bases from J, with 7 bases between. The CDR3 totals 13 residues. The germline CDR1 and CDR2 sequences are SGHRS and YFSETQ. With respect to this clone: Its antigen is not known.

The receptor's source is a man in his forties or fifties in good health and CMV-seronegative. Sequenced material: PBMCs. V usage is TRBV5-1 and J usage is TRBJ1-1; no definite D call. The CDR3 DNA is TGCGCCAGCAGCAGAGTCATGAACACTGAAGCTTTCTTT. As protein: CASSRVMNTEAFF.